This T cell receptor (beta chain) was sequenced for a study of blood T cells in healthy people across ages. Across the study: About one barcoded beta molecule per two T cells came from capture by template switching. Overall study results and limits: No one knew whether donors had CMV, which possibly confounded expanded clonotype changes.

This CDR3 has 15 amino acids. Losses at the gene ends were 6 bases for V and 0 bases for J; bases not matched to a gene: 7. The germline V gene has CDR1 MNHEY and CDR2 SMNVEV (reference sequence). This clonotype has only a few counts. Its antigen is not known. Healthy Caucasians from Russia aged about 6 to 90 served as donors. Through a sample-barcoded 5' primer and a J-beta primer mix, a second PCR was run for roughly 7 to 11 cycles. A template-switch adaptor with 12 random nucleotides tagged each cDNA molecule. TCRdb ran MiXCR on the 5' RACE reads and lists one entry per CDR3 protein. Here the sample spans about 1,800,000 distinct CDR3 sequences, roughly 27% being singletons.

This sequence joins TRBV27 and TRBJ2-7; TRBD2 agrees at 8 bases. The clonotype originates from a woman younger than 45 in good health. The sequenced material came from blood. The CDR3 DNA reads TGTGCCAGCAGGGGACTAGGGATCAGCTCCTACGAGCAGTACTTC. Its protein product is CASRGLGISSYEQYF.